This T cell receptor (beta chain) emerged from a study of blood T cell repertoires in COVID-19. Study information: Italy, Spain and the United States were the sources of the convalescent and acute COVID-19 samples.

Assay: immunoSEQ multiplex PCR; the TCRdb copy retains only in-frame clones and omits some. Here the sample spans hundreds of thousands of clones, 85% to 90% being singletons. Germline V gene lookup returns CDR1 SGHTA and CDR2 FQGTGA. The CDR3 is made up of 13 amino acids. V shed 6 bases, J shed 4 bases, and the junction held 4 bases outside the gene matches. The specimen sequenced was PBMCs or T cells enriched from blood (not recorded which). This TCR came from a man between 18 and 35 years old who had recovered from COVID-19. The chain has TRBV7-3 and TRBJ1-2; 8 bases match TRBD1. CDR3 loop: CASRLDRVYGYTF. CDR3 in DNA: TGTGCCAGCAGATTGGACAGGGTCTATGGCTACACCTTC.